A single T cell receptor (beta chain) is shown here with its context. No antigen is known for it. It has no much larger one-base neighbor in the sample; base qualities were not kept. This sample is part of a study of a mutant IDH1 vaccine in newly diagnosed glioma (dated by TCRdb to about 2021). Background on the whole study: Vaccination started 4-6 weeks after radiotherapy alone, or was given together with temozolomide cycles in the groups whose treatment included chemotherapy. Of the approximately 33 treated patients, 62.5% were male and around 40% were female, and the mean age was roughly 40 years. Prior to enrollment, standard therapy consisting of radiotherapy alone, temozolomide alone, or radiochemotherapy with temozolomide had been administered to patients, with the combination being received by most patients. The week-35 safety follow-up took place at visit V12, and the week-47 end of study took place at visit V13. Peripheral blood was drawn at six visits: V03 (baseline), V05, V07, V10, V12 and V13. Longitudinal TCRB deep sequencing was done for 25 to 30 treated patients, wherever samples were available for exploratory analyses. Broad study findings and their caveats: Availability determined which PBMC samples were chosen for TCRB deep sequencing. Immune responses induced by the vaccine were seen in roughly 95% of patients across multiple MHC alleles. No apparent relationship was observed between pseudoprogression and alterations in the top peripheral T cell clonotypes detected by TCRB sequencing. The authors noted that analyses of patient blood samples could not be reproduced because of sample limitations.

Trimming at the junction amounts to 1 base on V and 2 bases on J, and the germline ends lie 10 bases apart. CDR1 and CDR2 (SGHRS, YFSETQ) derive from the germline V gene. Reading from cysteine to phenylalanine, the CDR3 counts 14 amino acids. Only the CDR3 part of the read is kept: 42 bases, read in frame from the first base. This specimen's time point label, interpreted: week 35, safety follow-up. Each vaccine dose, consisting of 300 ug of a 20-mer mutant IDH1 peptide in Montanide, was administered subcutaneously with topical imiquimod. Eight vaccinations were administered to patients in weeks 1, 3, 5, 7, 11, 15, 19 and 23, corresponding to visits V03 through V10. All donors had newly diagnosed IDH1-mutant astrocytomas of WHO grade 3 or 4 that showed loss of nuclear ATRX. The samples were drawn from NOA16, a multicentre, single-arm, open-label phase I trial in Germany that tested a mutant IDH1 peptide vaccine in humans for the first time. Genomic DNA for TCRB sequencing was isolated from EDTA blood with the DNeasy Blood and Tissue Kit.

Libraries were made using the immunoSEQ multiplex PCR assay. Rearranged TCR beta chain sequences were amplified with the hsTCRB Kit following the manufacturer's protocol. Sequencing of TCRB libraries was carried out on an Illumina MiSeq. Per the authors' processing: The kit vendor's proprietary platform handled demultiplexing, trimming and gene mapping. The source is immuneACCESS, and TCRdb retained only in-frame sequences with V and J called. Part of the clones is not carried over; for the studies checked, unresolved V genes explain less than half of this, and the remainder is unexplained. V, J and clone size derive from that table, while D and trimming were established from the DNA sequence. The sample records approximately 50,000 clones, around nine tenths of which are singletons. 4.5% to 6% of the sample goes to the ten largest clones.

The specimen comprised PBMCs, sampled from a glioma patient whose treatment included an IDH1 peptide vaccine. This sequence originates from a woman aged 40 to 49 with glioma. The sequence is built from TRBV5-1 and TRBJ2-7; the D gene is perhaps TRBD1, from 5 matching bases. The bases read TGCGCCAGCAGCTTGTCACAGGCGGCCTACGAGCAGTACTTC. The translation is CASSLSQAAYEQYF. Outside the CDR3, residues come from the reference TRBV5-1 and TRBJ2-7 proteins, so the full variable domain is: KAGVTQTPRYLIKTRGQQVTLSCSPISGHRSVSWYQQTPGQGLQFLFEYFSETQRNKGNFPGRFSGRQFSNSRSEMNVSTLELGDSALYLCASSLSQAAYEQYFGPGTRLTVT.